This entry features one TCR beta chain sequence. CDR3 length equals 13 residues. Trimming cost V 6 bases and J 4 bases, with 9 bases left between them. Germline loops: CDR1 KGHDR, CDR2 SFDVKD. This specimen comes from a study of CD8 T cells in Susac syndrome. TCR beta was sequenced from blood CD8+ and CD4+ T cells. Both CD4+ and CD8+ T cells were negatively isolated, and TEMRA cells underwent FACS enrichment. Random hexamers served to reverse transcribe roughly 0.45 to 1 ug RNA. The CDR3 of TCR beta was amplified by immunoSEQ multiplex PCR across 54 Vbeta and 13 Jbeta. TCRdb reprocessed the immunoSEQ multiplex PCR reads with MiXCR, giving one entry per CDR3 protein. The top ten hold 0.21% of the sample, which has some 300,000 distinct CDR3 sequences, 85% seen once.

The clonotype originates from a human donor with multiple sclerosis. The chain employs TRBV24-1 and TRBJ2-1; tentative D call: TRBD2 (5 bases). The sample was CD8+ T cells from PBMCs. Here the CDR3 DNA reads TGTGCCACCAGTTCAGACTATTACAATGAGCAGTTCTTC. It codes for CATSSDYYNEQFF.